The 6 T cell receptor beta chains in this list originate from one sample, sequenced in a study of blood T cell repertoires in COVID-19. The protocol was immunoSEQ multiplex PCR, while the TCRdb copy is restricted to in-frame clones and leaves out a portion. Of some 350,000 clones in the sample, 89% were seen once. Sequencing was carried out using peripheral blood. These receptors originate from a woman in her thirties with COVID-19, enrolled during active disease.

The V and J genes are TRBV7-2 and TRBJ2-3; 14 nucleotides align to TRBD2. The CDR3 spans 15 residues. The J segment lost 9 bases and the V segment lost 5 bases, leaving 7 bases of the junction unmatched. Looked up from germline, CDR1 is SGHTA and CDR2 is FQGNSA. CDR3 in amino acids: CASSLGLAGVQTQYF. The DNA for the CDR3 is TGTGCCAGCAGCCTGGGACTAGCGGGGGTTCAGACGCAGTATTTT.

The CDR3 sequence: CASSWDRPTGELFF. CDR3 DNA sequence: TGTGCCAGCAGTTGGGACAGGCCCACCGGGGAGCTGTTTTTT. The rearrangement uses TRBV6-2 or TRBV6-3 and TRBJ2-2; TRBD1 matches at 8 bases. With V trimmed by 4 bases and J by 4 bases, 2 bases remained unmatched. This CDR3 is built from 14 residues. The V gene's germline CDR1 is MNHEY and CDR2 SVGEGT.

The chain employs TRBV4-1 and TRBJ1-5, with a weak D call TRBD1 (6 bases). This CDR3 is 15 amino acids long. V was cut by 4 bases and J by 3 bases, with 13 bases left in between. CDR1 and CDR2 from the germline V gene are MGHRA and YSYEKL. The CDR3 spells CASSPRQDPNQPQHF. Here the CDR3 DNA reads TGCGCCAGCAGCCCCAGACAGGACCCCAATCAGCCCCAGCATTTT.

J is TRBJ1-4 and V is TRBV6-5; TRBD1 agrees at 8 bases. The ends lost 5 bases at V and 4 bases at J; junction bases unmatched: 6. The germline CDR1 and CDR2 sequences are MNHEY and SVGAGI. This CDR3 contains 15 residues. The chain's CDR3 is CASSPRTGLNEKLFF. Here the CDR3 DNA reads TGTGCCAGCAGTCCCCGGACAGGGCTTAATGAAAAACTGTTTTTT.

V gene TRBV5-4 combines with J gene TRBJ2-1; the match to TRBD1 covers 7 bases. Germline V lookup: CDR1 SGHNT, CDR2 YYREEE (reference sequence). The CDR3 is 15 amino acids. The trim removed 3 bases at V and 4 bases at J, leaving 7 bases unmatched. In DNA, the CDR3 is TGTGCCAGCAGCTCTCCGGGACAGCCATACAATGAGCAGTTCTTC. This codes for CASSSPGQPYNEQFF.

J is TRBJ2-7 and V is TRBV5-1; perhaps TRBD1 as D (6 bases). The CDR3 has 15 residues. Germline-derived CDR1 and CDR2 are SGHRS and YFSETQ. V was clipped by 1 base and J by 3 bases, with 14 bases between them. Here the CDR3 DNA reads TGCGCCAGCAGCTTGCCCGTCCTAGGGGGCTACGAGCAGTACTTC. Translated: CASSLPVLGGYEQYF.